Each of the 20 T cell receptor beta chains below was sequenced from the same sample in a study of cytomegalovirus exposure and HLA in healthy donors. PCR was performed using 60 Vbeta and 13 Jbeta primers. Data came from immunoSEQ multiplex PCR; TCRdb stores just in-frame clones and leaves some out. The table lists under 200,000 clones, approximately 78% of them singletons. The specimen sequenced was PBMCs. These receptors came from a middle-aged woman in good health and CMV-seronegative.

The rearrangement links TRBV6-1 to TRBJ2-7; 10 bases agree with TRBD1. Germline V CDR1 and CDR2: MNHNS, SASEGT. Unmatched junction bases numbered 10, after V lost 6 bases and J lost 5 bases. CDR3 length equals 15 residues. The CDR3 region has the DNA TGTGCCAGCAGCAGAGGGGGGACAGGGGCTGACGAGCAGTACTTC. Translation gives CASSRGGTGADEQYF.

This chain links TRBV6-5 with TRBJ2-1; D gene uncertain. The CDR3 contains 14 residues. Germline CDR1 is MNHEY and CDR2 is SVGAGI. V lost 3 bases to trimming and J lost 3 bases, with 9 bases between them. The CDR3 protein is CASSYGLDYNEQFF. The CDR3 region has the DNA TGTGCCAGCAGTTATGGTCTAGACTACAATGAGCAGTTCTTC.

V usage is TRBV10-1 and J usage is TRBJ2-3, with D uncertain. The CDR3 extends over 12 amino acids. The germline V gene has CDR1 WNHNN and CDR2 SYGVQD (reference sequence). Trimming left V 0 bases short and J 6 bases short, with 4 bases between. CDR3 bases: TGCGCCAGCAGTGAGTCTCGGGATACGCAGTATTTT. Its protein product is CASSESRDTQYF.

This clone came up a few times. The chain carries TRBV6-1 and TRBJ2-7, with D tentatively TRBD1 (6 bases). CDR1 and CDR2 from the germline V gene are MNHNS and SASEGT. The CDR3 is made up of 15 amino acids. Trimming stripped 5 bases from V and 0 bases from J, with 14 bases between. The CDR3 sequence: CASSPITGSSYEQYF. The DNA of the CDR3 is TGTGCCAGCAGTCCCATTACAGGGAGCTCCTACGAGCAGTACTTC.

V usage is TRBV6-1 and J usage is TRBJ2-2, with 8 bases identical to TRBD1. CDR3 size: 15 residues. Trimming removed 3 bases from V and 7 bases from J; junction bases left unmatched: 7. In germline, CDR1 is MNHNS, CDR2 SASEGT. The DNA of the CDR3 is TGTGCCAGCAGTGATCGGCAGGGGGCTATCGGGGAGCTGTTTTTT. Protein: CASSDRQGAIGELFF.

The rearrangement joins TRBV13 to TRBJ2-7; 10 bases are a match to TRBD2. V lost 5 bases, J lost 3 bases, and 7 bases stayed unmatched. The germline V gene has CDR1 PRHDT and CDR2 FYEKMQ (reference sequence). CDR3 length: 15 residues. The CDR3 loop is CASSQRTSGYYEQYF. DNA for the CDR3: TGTGCCAGCAGCCAACGGACTAGCGGTTACTACGAGCAGTACTTC.

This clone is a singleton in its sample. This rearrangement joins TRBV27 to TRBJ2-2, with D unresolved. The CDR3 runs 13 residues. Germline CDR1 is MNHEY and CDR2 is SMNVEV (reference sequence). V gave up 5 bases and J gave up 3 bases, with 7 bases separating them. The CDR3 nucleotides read TGTGCCAGCAGTATACTGGACACCGGGGAGCTGTTTTTT. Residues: CASSILDTGELFF.

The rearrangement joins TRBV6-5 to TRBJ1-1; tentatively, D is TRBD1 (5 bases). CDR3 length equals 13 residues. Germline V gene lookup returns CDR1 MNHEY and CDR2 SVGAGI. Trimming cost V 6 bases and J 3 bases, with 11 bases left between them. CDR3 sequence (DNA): TGTGCCAGCAGCCTCAGGGTGGACACTGAAGCTTTCTTT. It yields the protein CASSLRVDTEAFF.

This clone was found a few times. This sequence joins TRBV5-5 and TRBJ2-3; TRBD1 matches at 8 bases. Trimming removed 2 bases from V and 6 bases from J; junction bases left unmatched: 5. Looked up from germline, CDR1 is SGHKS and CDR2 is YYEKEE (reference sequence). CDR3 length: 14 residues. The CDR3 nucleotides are TGTGCCAGCAGCTTACAGGGGGGTAGTGATACGCAGTATTTT. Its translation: CASSLQGGSDTQYF.

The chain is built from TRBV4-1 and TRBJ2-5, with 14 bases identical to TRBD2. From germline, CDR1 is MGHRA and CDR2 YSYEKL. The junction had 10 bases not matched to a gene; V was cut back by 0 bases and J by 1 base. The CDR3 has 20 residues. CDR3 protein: CASSQEETSGGAWGQETQYF. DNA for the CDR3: TGCGCCAGCAGCCAAGAAGAGACTAGCGGGGGGGCTTGGGGCCAAGAGACCCAGTACTTC.

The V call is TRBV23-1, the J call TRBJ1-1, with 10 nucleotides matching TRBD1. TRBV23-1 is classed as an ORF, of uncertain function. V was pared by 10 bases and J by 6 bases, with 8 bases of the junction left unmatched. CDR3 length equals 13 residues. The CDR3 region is CATVRQGAAEAFF. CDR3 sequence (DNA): TGCGCCACCGTTCGACAGGGGGCAGCTGAAGCTTTCTTT.

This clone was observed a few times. CDR3 protein: CASSIGGDTEAFF. DNA for the CDR3: TGTGCCAGTAGTATAGGGGGAGACACTGAAGCTTTCTTT. The chain couples TRBV19 to TRBJ1-1, with D unclear. With 1 base removed from V and 3 bases from J, the gap between germline ends came to 6 bases. This CDR3 contains 13 residues. CDR1 LNHDA and CDR2 SQIVND come from the germline V gene (reference sequence). The variable domain in full, with the rest retrieved from reference TRBV19 and TRBJ1-1, is DGGITQSPKYLFRKEGQNVTLSCEQNLNHDAMYWYRQDPGQGLRLIYYSQIVNDFQKGDIAEGYSVSREKKESFPLTVTSAQKNPTAFYLCASSIGGDTEAFFGQGTRLTVV.

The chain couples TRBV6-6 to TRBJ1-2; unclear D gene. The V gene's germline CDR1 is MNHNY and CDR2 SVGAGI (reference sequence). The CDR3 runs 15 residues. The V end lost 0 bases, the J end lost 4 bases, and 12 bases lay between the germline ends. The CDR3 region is CASSYSVGRGYGYTF. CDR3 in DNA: TGTGCCAGCAGTTACTCGGTCGGCAGAGGCTATGGCTACACCTTC.

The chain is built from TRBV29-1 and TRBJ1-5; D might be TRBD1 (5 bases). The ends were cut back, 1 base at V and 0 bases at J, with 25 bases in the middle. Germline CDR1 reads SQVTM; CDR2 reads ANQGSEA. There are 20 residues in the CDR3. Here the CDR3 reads CSVEVSVVRDPGRSNQPQHF. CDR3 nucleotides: TGCAGCGTTGAAGTATCCGTCGTCAGGGATCCTGGACGTAGCAATCAGCCCCAGCATTTT.

In DNA, the CDR3 is TGCGCCAGCAGCCAAGCACAGGGTTTCTCGGCTTACGAGCAGTACTTC. Translating gives CASSQAQGFSAYEQYF. V gene TRBV4-1 combines with J gene TRBJ2-7; perhaps TRBD1 as D (6 bases). CDR1 MGHRA and CDR2 YSYEKL come from the germline V gene. V lost 1 base to trimming and J lost 4 bases, with 17 bases between them. CDR3 length: 16 amino acids.

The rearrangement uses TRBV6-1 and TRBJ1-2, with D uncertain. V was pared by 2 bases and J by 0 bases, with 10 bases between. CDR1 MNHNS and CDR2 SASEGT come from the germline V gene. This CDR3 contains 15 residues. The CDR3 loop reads CASSEWPGSNYGYTF. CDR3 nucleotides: TGTGCCAGCAGTGAATGGCCAGGTTCTAACTATGGCTACACCTTC.

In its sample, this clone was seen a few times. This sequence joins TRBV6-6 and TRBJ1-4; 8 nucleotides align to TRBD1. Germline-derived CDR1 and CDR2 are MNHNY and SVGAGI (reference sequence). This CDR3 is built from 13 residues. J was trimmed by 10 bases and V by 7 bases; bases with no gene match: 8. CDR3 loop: CASTGQGSGKLFF. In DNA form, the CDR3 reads TGTGCCAGCACAGGACAGGGATCAGGAAAACTGTTTTTT.

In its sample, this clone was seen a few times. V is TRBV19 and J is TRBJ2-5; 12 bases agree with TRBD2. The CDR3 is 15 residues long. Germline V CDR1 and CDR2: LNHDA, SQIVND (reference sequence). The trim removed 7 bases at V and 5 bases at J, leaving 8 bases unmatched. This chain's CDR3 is CASMRTSGAPETQYF. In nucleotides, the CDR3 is TGTGCCAGTATGAGGACTAGCGGGGCTCCCGAGACCCAGTACTTC. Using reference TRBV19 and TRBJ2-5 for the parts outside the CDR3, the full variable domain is DGGITQSPKYLFRKEGQNVTLSCEQNLNHDAMYWYRQDPGQGLRLIYYSQIVNDFQKGDIAEGYSVSREKKESFPLTVTSAQKNPTAFYLCASMRTSGAPETQYFGPGTRLLVL.

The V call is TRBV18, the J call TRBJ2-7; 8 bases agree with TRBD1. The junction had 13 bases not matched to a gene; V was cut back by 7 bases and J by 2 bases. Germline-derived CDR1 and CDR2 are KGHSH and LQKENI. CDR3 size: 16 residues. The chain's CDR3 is CASYATPGTGPYEQYF. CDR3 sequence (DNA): TGTGCCAGCTACGCTACCCCCGGGACAGGCCCCTACGAGCAGTACTTC.

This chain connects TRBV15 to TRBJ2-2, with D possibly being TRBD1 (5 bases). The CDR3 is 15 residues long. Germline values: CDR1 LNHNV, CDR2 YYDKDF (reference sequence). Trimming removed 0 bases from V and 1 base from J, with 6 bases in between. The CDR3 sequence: CATSRDRGNTGELFF. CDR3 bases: TGTGCCACCAGCAGAGATAGGGGGAACACCGGGGAGCTGTTTTTT.